This TCR beta chain was identified in a study of shared clonotypes between healthy human individuals (dated by TCRdb to about 2020). Looking at the study overall: Two women and a few men aged 18 to 49 years were included in the cohort. The study deeply sequenced blood TCR repertoires of about 5 healthy adults to estimate repertoire size and the extent of clonotype sharing between individuals. For each donor, three plates each were used for CD4 naive and CD4 memory, two plates were used for CD8 naive, and one plate was used for CD8 memory. Per donor, leukapheresis produced somewhere between about 0.85 and 8.9 billion PBMCs. To increase sequencing depth and limit assay-specific biases, TCR repertoire library preparation and sequencing were carried out by different laboratories using diverse techniques. Broad study findings and their caveats: Because the study included a small number of donors, the genetic and exposure-history diversity represented was limited. Across a handful of donors, approximately 5% of naive CD4, around 3.3% of naive CD8, about 2% of memory CD4, and about 0.4% of memory CD8 clonotypes were shared. Naive subsets generally had larger estimated clonotype richness than memory subsets did. Sampling was restricted to blood, and TCR repertoires in tissues likely differ from the TCR repertoires found in blood. Pairwise subsampling indicated that sequencing depth was expected to affect the degree of clonotype sharing among donors. Compared with non-shared clonotypes, the clonotypes found in all four sorted-subset donors had higher generation probabilities. Even with the large sequencing depth, rarefaction of the sorted-subset datasets indicated that sequencing was incomplete.

Remarks on this clone: No antigen is known for it. No qualities accompany the bases; no much larger clone lies one base away.

Using the deep immunoSEQ assay, TCR CDR3 regions were amplified from genomic DNA by multiplex PCR. Extracted genomic DNA from each cell subset was distributed evenly across all wells of several immunoSEQ 96-well plates, and each plate was treated as a replicate. For sorted subsets, 200 to 250 ng of genomic DNA, equivalent to some 30,000 T cell genomes, went into each replicate PCR. The purified libraries were quantified using a Qubit 3.0 fluorometer, sized with a Bioanalyzer 2100, and then quantified again using the KAPA Library Quantification kit. Every immunoSEQ 96-well plate was sequenced on a dedicated single-read 150-cycle Illumina NextSeq 550 flow cell. The study's processing was this. Because the immunoSEQ output included only junctional sequences and no quality scores, the filtering could not be the same as the filtering used for full-length reads. To assign V/J genes and CDR3, sequences were annotated using PyIR, a Python wrapper for IgBLAST v1.9, with IMGT germline references. Reads were filtered out if the reads had weak V/J assignments (E-value above 1e-6), no CDR3, stop codons, out-of-frame junctions, or ambiguous translated residues. V3J clonotypes were defined as sequences sharing an identical inferred V gene, J gene, and CDR3 amino acid sequence. Percentage overlap between repertoires was calculated by dividing the number of shared unique clonotypes by the size of the smaller repertoire. RTK rarefaction, the Chao1 estimator, and Recon v2.1 estimates of unobserved clonotypes were used to assess repertoire richness. OLGA was used to compute generation probabilities for all TCRbeta clonotypes that the gDNA method yielded from several donors. In its TCRdb copy, this immuneACCESS table keeps in-frame sequences only and misses some clones. Where compared with another copy, unresolved V genes explain less than half of these, and the others have no known cause. The V and J calls and clone size come from that table; D and trimming were worked out from the DNA. The sample table shows 2 million to 2.5 million clones, and around 95% are seen once. The top ten clones comprise around 0.13% of the sample.

The CDR3 holds 13 amino acids from the cysteine to the phenylalanine. Only the CDR3 region is kept as DNA, spanning 39 bases read in frame from base 1. The germline V gene encodes CDR1 SGHTA and CDR2 FQGTGA. V is shortened by 3 bases, J by 1 base, and the region joining them spans 6 bases. The donors were healthy, HIV-negative adults who had no recently reported acute infections or vaccinations. All donors were Caucasian adults living in Nashville, Tennessee, USA. CD4+ T cells were enriched by magnetic negative selection, after which naive cells were positively selected on CD45RA and the negative fraction was taken as the memory subset. Blood was collected by leukapheresis, and PBMCs were isolated by Ficoll-Histopaque density gradient centrifugation and then cryopreserved in liquid nitrogen vapor phase. Analytical flow cytometry was used to check the purity and quantity of each magnetically sorted T cell population. Genomic DNA was isolated from every sorted fraction and measured by UV absorbance on a Nanodrop 2000c.

The chain couples TRBV7-3 to TRBJ2-5; too little of a D gene remains to name it. Material for sequencing was naive CD4+ T cells sorted from blood. This sample's cell subset or site label indicates: CD45RA+ positively selected. This TCR came from a man between 18 and 35 years old in good health. The CDR3 reads as follows: CASSFAAQETQYF. The bases are TGTGCCAGCAGCTTCGCGGCCCAAGAGACCCAGTACTTC.